This record covers a single TCR beta chain. Only a few counts were recorded for this clonotype. Its specific antigen is unknown. Base qualities are not provided; no much larger clone lies one nucleotide away. This record comes from a study of CD8 T cells in Susac syndrome (dated by TCRdb to about 2019). The study in broad terms: Repertoire sequencing was used to test whether CD8+ T cell activation and differentiation in Susac syndrome was antigen driven. The full study reports these points: The TCR sequencing and HLA analysis was acknowledged to have included a relatively small number of individuals.

High-throughput TCR beta sequencing profiled peripheral blood CD8+ and CD4+ T cells from healthy donors, Susac syndrome patients and multiple sclerosis patients. Treatment-naive patients with stable or active relapsing-remitting disease fulfilling revised McDonald criteria were used as multiple sclerosis controls. Bulk CD8+ and CD4+ T cells were purified magnetically by negative isolation, whereas CD8+ TEMRA cells were enriched by FACS. Blood was drawn into EDTA tubes, processed within 24 hours, and PBMCs were isolated by density gradient centrifugation. PBMCs destined for TCR sequencing were cryopreserved in liquid nitrogen and later thawed in a 37 °C water bath. The sorted or isolated CD4+, CD8+ and CD8+ TEMRA cells reached a purity of at least 90%. RNA was extracted using the RNeasy kit, and about 0.5 to 1 ug of the RNA was reverse transcribed with random hexamers. TCR beta CDR3 regions were amplified with the immunoSEQ multiplex PCR assay covering 54 Vbeta and 13 Jbeta segments. PCR amplification bias was corrected by using a synthetic template baseline for primer optimization and computational correction. Per the original workflow: Reads were annotated to V, D and J genes per IMGT and analyzed with immunoSEQ Analyzer, keeping only productive sequences. Clonality was calculated as one minus the Shannon entropy normalized by log2 of the number of productive unique sequences. For each patient and control, public and private clones were evaluated within the 100 most prevalent clones. Clones were defined as Susac-specific when absent from the healthy and MS cohorts, from 1,000 to 1,100 published viral clones and from other ImmuneACCESS disease sequences. The public reads were quality trimmed at Q25 with fastp and then assembled into clones with MiXCR by TCRdb, keeping productive beta chains. Identical CDR3 protein sequences are pooled into one entry, listed with their most common genes and DNA. Clone size and V and J calls follow TCRdb, not the original study. The sample table records 190,000 or so distinct CDR3 sequences; about 95% of these occur just once. The ten largest make up under 0.095% of the sample.

Source material: CD4+ T cells from PBMCs. The receptor was derived from a human donor with multiple sclerosis.

CDR3 loop: CASSPQYF. The bases are TGTGCCAGCAGCCCTCAGTATTTT. Recombination joined TRBV7-9 with TRBJ2-3; the D gene assignment is ambiguous. Relative to germline, V is 5 bases shorter and J is 12 bases shorter, with 3 bases between their ends. CDR1 and CDR2, looked up from the germline V gene (reference sequence), are SEHNR and FQNEAQ. Including the terminal cysteine and phenylalanine, the CDR3 comprises 8 residues. Here the CDR3 DNA is all that survives: 24 bases in frame from base 1. Reference TRBV7-9 and TRBJ2-3 genes cover what lies past the CDR3, so the full variable domain is DTGVSQNPRHKITKRGQNVTFRCDPISEHNRLYWYRQTLGQGPEFLTYFQNEAQLEKSRLLSDRFSAERPKGSFSTLEIQRTEQGDSAMYLCASSPQYFGPGTRLTVL.